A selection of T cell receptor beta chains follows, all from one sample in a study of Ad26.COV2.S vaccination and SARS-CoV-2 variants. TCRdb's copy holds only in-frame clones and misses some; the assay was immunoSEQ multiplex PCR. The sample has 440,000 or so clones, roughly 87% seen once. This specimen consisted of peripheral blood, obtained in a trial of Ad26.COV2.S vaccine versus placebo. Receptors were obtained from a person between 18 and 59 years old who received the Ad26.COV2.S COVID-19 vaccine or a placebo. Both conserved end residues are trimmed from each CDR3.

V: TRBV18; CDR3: ASSSSGPRGPGELF
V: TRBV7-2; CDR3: ASSPSPRTGNTIY
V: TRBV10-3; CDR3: AAREEQY
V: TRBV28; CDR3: ASSFRGINQPQH
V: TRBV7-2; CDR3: ASSLRGGRGNLIYEQY
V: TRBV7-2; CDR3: ASSVLAGSTDTQY
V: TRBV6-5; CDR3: ASLPKTSNNEQF
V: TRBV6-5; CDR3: ASRGGMEQY
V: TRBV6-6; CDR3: ATKKEFSTDTQY
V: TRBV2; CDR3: ASSEALAEAF
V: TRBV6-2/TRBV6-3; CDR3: ASSSGTTISYEQY
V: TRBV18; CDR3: ASSPGQGHYEQY
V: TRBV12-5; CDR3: ASGLDPTGSGELF
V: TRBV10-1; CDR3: ASRRRCEQF